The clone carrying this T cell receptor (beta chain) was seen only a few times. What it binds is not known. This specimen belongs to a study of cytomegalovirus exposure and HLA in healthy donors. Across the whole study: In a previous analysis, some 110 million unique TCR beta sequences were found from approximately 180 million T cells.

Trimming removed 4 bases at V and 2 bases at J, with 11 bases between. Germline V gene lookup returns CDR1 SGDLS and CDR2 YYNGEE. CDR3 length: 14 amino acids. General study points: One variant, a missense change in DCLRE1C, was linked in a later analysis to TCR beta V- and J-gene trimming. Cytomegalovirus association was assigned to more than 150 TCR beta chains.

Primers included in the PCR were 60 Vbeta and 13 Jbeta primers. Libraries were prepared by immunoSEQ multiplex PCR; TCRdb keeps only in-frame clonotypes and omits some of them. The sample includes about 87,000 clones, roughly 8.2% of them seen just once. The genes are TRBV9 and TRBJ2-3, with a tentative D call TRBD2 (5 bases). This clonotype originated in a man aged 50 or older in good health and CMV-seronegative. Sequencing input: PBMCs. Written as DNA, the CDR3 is TGTGCCAGCAGCTTCGGCGGGTACACAGATACGCAGTATTTT. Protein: CASSFGGYTDTQYF.